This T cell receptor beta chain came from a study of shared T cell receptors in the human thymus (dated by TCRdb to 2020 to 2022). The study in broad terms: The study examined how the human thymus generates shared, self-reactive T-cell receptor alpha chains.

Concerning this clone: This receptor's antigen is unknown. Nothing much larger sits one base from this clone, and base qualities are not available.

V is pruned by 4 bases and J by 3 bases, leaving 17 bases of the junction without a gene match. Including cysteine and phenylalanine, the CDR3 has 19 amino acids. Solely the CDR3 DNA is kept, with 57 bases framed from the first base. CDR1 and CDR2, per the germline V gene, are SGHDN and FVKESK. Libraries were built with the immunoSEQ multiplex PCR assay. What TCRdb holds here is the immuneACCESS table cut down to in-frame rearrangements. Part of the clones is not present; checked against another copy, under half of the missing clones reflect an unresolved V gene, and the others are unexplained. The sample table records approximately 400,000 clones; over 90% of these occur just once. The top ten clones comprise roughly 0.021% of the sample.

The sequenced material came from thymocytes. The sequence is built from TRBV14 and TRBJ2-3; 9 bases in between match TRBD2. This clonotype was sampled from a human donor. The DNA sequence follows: TGTGCCAGCAGCCCGAAAATTTCTAGCGGGGCAAGTAGAACAGATACGCAGTATTTT. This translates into CASSPKISSGASRTDTQYF.